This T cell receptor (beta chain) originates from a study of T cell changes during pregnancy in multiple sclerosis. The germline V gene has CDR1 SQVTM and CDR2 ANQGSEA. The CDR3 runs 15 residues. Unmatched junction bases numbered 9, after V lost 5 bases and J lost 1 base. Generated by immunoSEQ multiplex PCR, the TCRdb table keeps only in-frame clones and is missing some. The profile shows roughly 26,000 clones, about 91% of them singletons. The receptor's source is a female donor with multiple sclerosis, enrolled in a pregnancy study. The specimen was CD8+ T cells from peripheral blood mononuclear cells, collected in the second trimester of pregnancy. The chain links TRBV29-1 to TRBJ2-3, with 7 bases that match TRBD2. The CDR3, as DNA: TGCAGCGTTTTGACGGGGGAGGGAGGCACAGATACGCAGTATTTT. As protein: CSVLTGEGGTDTQYF.